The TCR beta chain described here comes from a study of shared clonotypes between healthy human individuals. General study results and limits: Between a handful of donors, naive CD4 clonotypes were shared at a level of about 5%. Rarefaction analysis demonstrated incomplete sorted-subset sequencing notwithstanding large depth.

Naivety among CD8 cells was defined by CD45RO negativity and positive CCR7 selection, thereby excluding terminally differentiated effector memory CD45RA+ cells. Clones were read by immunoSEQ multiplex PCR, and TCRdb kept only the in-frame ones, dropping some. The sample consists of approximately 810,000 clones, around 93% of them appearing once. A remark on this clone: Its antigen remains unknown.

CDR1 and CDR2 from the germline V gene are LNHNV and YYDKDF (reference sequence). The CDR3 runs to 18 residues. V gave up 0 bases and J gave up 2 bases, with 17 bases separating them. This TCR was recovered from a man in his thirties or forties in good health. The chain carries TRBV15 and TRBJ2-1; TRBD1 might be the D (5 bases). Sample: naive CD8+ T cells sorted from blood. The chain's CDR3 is CATSRDFTENRPYNEQFF. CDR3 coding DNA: TGTGCCACCAGCAGAGATTTCACCGAGAACAGGCCCTACAATGAGCAGTTCTTC.